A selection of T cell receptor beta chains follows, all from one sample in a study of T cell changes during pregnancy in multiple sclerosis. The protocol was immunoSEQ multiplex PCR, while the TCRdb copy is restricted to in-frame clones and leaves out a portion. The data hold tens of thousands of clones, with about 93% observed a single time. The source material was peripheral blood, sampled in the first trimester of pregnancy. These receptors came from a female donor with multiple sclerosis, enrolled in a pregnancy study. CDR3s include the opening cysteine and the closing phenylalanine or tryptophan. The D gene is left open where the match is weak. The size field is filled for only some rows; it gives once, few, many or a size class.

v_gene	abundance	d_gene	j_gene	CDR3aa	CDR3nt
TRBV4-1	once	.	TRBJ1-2	CASSQVGGLEFGYTF	TGCGCCAGCAGCCAAGTGGGGGGGCTTGAGTTTGGCTACACCTTC
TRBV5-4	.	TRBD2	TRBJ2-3	CASRASGASDTQYF	TGTGCCAGCAGAGCGAGCGGGGCCTCCGATACGCAGTATTTT
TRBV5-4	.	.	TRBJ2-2	CASSFGGQRNTGELFF	TGTGCCAGCAGCTTCGGGGGACAGAGGAACACCGGGGAGCTGTTTTTT
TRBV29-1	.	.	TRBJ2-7	CSVAGGAGHYEQYF	TGCAGCGTTGCCGGAGGGGCGGGTCACTACGAGCAGTACTTC
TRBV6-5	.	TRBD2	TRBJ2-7	CASTPPGGGPYEQYF	TGTGCCAGCACTCCCCCGGGGGGGGGACCCTACGAGCAGTACTTC
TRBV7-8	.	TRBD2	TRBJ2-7	CASSRVSSGVTHEQYF	TGTGCCAGCAGTCGGGTATCTAGCGGGGTTACCCACGAGCAGTACTTC
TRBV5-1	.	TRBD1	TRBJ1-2	CASSSSGGNYGYTF	TGCGCCAGCAGCTCATCAGGGGGCAACTATGGCTACACCTTC
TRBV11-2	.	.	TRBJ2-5	CASSLGFIGPQETQYF	TGTGCCAGCAGCTTAGGTTTTATTGGCCCCCAAGAGACCCAGTACTTC
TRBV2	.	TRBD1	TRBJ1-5	CASSEVRQGGGQPQHF	TGTGCCAGCAGTGAAGTCAGACAGGGGGGAGGTCAGCCCCAGCATTTT
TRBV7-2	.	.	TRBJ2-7	CASSSAGSAGHSYEQYF	TGTGCCAGCAGCTCCGCCGGCAGTGCGGGGCACTCCTACGAGCAGTACTTC
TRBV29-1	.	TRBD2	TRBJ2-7	CSARTSGGYEQYF	TGCAGCGCCCGGACTAGCGGGGGCTACGAGCAGTACTTC
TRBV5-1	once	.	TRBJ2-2	CASSPLEVNTGELFF	TGCGCCAGCAGTCCCCTCGAGGTGAACACCGGGGAGCTGTTTTTT
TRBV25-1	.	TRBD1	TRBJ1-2	CASTDPSKGQVGGYTF	TGTGCCAGCACCGATCCATCGAAAGGACAGGTGGGGGGCTACACCTTC
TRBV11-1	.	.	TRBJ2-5	CASTSWGEETQYF	TGTGCCAGCACCTCGTGGGGGGAAGAGACCCAGTACTTC
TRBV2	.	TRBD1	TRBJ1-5	CASSARQGGNQPQHF	TGTGCCAGCAGCGCCCGACAGGGCGGCAATCAGCCCCAGCATTTT
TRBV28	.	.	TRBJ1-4	CASSAERPKLFF	TGTGCCAGCAGTGCGGAGAGACCAAAACTGTTTTTT
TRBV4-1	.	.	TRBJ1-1	CASSRGPEAFF	TGCGCCAGCAGCAGAGGCCCTGAAGCTTTCTTT
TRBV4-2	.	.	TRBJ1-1	CASSTGGGTVNTEAFF	TGTGCCAGCAGTACTGGGGGCGGAACTGTGAACACTGAAGCTTTCTTT
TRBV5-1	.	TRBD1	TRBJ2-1	CASSAHRGLDEQFF	TGCGCCAGCAGCGCACACAGGGGGCTCGATGAGCAGTTCTTC
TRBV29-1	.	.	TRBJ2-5	CSVEGMARGKTQYF	TGCAGCGTTGAAGGAATGGCCAGGGGAAAGACCCAGTACTTC
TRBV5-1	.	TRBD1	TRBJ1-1	CASSPHTGTEIQHTEAFF	TGCGCCAGCAGCCCCCACACCGGGACAGAAATACAACACACTGAAGCTTTCTTT
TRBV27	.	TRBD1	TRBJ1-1	CASSAWTGGHTEAFF	TGTGCCAGCAGTGCCTGGACAGGGGGCCACACTGAAGCTTTCTTT
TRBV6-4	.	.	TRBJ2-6	CASSPQAGALANVLTF	TGTGCCAGCAGCCCCCAGGCGGGGGCGCTGGCCAACGTCCTGACTTTC
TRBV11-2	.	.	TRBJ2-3	CASSLAHRRITDTQYF	TGTGCCAGCAGCTTAGCCCACCGGAGAATCACAGATACGCAGTATTTT
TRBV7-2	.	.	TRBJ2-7	CASSFYGQDSYEQYF	TGTGCCAGCAGCTTTTACGGACAAGACTCCTACGAGCAGTACTTC
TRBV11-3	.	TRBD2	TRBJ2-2	CASSWTSGGISTGELFF	TGTGCCAGCAGCTGGACTAGCGGGGGTATTAGCACCGGGGAGCTGTTTTTT
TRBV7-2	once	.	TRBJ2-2	CASSHRARNTGELFF	TGTGCCAGCAGTCACAGGGCACGGAACACCGGGGAGCTGTTTTTT
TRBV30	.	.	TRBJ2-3	CAWRRQDNTDTQYF	TGTGCCTGGAGGAGACAGGACAACACAGATACGCAGTATTTT
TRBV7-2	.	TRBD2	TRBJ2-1	CASSQLAGDYNEQFF	TGTGCCAGCAGCCAACTAGCGGGGGACTACAATGAGCAGTTCTTC